This TCR beta chain is drawn from a study of long-term antiretroviral therapy in people with HIV. Study-wide context: The earliest samples predate the 2015 immediate-ART recommendation by about a decade.

Sequencing relied on immunoSEQ assay v3.0, run at survey level. Sequencing used immunoSEQ multiplex PCR; TCRdb keeps in-frame clones, though not all of them. This table holds 15,000 to 20,000 clones, approximately 79% found once. Worth noting for this clone: What it binds is not known.

Germline V lookup: CDR1 SGHKS, CDR2 YYEKEE (reference sequence). V was pared by 2 bases and J by 4 bases, with 2 bases of the junction left unmatched. CDR3 length equals 13 residues. Study findings and constraints: Control repertoires displayed wider CDR3 length ranges than the HIV repertoires. Post-ART diversity increased but stayed below transplant donor controls.

The TCR comes from a woman aged 40 to 55 with HIV. Sequencing used unsorted PBMCs, obtained 2.3 years after starting antiretroviral therapy. The chain carries TRBV5-5 and TRBJ1-1; 7 nucleotides match TRBD1. DNA of the CDR3: TGTGCCAGCAGCTTTACAGGGGTCACTGAAGCTTTCTTT. It encodes CASSFTGVTEAFF.